The 4 T cell receptor beta chains reported below all come from one sample, sequenced in a study of neurological immune-mediated disorders. TCRdb itself ran the 5' RACE reads through MiXCR, one entry per CDR3 protein. Of roughly 90,000 distinct CDR3 sequences in the sample, roughly 3.3% were seen once. Sequencing used PBMCs. These receptors all stem from a woman aged 50 to 60 with multiple sclerosis.

By share, this clonotype counts as medium-sized. The genes are TRBV7-2 and TRBJ2-1; D is unclear. Deletions cut 2 bases from V and 6 bases from J, with 8 bases between. The CDR3 sequence is 13 residues long. CDR1 and CDR2 from the germline V gene are SGHTA and FQGNSA. CDR3 loop: CASSLPSLNEQFF. CDR3 nucleotides: TGTGCCAGCAGCTTACCCAGTCTCAATGAGCAGTTCTTC.

Ten or more counts support this clonotype. The rearrangement joins TRBV27 to TRBJ2-2; maybe TRBD1 (5 bases). Germline values: CDR1 MNHEY, CDR2 SMNVEV (reference sequence). Trimming pared 3 bases from V and 6 bases from J, leaving 11 bases between. This CDR3 region has 14 residues. For the CDR3, the DNA is TGTGCCAGCAGTTTCCTGATGGGGCCCGGGGAGCTGTTTTTT. As protein: CASSFLMGPGELFF.

This clonotype was counted many times. The CDR3: CASSQDPEVYGYTF. The CDR3 DNA is TGTGCCAGCAGCCAAGATCCAGAGGTCTATGGCTACACCTTC. This chain joins TRBV4-2 and TRBJ1-2; D gene uncertain. V was pared by 0 bases and J by 4 bases, with 9 bases between. Germline V lookup: CDR1 LGHNA, CDR2 YNFKEQ. The CDR3 covers 14 residues.

This clonotype was seen ten or more times. Compared with germline, one end of the junction differs, possibly owing to a read error. V is TRBV5-1 and J is TRBJ2-7; tentatively, D is TRBD1 (5 bases). The length of the CDR3 is 14 residues. CDR1 SGHRS and CDR2 YFSETQ come from the germline V gene. CDR3 bases: TGCGCCAGCAGCTTCCAGGGTACTTCCTTCGAGCAGTACTTC. Residues: CASSFQGTSFEQYF. The full variable domain, its missing parts supplied by reference TRBV5-1 and TRBJ2-7, is KAGVTQTPRYLIKTRGQQVTLSCSPISGHRSVSWYQQTPGQGLQFLFEYFSETQRNKGNFPGRFSGRQFSNSRSEMNVSTLELGDSALYLCASSFQGTSFEQYFGPGTRLTVT.